This is a list of T cell receptor beta chains from one sample in a study of blood T cell repertoires in COVID-19. Some clones are missing from TCRdb's copy, which holds only in-frame ones; the method was immunoSEQ multiplex PCR. The table shows 130,000 or so clones, with about 72% occurring only once. The sample was peripheral blood. The receptor source for this set is a woman in her 70s with acute or convalescent COVID-19. Both conserved end residues are part of each CDR3. A D gene is named only where the DNA matches it firmly. Clone size is given for some rows only: seen once, a few or many times, or a class if the clone is expanded.

TRBJ1-3 NA TRBV27 NA CASSLGGSGNTIYF TGTGCCAGCAGTCTGGGGGGATCTGGAAACACCATATATTTT
TRBJ1-1 NA TRBV9 once CASSPLVGGNTEAFF TGTGCCAGCAGCCCCTTGGTGGGGGGGAACACTGAAGCTTTCTTT
TRBJ1-5 NA TRBV4-3 many CASSQDRGQPQHF TGCGCCAGCAGCCAAGACAGAGGTCAGCCCCAGCATTTT
TRBJ1-4 NA TRBV6-6 NA CASSKTGYEKLFF TGTGCCAGCAGTAAGACAGGTTATGAAAAACTGTTTTTT
TRBJ2-3 TRBD2 TRBV6-5 NA CATAFFGRPTDTQYF TGTGCCACCGCCTTCTTCGGGAGGCCCACAGATACGCAGTATTTT
TRBJ1-6 NA TRBV4-1 once CAANRGGEDSPLHF TGCGCAGCTAACCGAGGGGGGGAAGATTCACCCCTCCACTTT
TRBJ2-1 TRBD2 TRBV11-3 few CASSLDSGRGNEQFF TGTGCCAGCAGCTTAGATAGCGGGAGGGGCAATGAGCAGTTCTTC
TRBJ1-2 NA TRBV12-3/TRBV12-4 once CASSLTGALNTF TGTGCCAGCAGCCTGACAGGAGCTCTCAACACCTTC
TRBJ2-7 TRBD2 TRBV27 NA CASSLPGGEQYF TGTGCCAGCAGTTTACCGGGGGGGGAGCAGTACTTC
TRBJ1-5 NA TRBV10-1 NA CASSTGGNQPQHF TGCGCCAGCAGTACGGGAGGCAATCAGCCCCAGCATTTT
TRBJ2-3 TRBD2 TRBV27 once CASSSSGRNPDTQYF TGTGCCAGCAGTTCTAGCGGGAGAAATCCCGATACGCAGTATTTT
TRBJ1-2 NA TRBV2 NA CASVPLQENSNYGYTF TGTGCCAGTGTTCCACTACAGGAGAACTCTAACTATGGCTACACCTTC
TRBJ1-2 NA TRBV9 NA CASRPTPRFGYGYTF TGTGCCAGCAGGCCTACTCCCCGGTTCGGCTATGGCTACACCTTC
TRBJ1-5 NA TRBV29-1 NA CSVGQGNQPQHF TGCAGCGTTGGGCAGGGGAATCAGCCCCAGCATTTT
TRBJ2-1 TRBD2 TRBV6-5 NA CASRPLAGGHNEQFF TGTGCCAGCAGACCTCTAGCGGGGGGGCACAATGAGCAGTTCTTC
TRBJ2-3 NA TRBV24-1 NA CATSRREGITDTQYF TGTGCCACCTCAAGGAGAGAGGGCATCACAGATACGCAGTATTTT
TRBJ1-3 NA TRBV3-1/TRBV3-2 NA CASSQGRRRGNTIYF TGTGCCAGCAGCCAAGGGCGGCGACGGGGAAACACCATATATTTT
TRBJ2-1 NA TRBV11-3 NA CASSLALYNEQFF TGTGCCAGCAGCTTAGCTCTCTACAATGAGCAGTTCTTC
TRBJ2-3 TRBD2 TRBV6-6 NA CASSYGGGADTQYF TGTGCCAGCAGTTACGGCGGGGGGGCAGATACGCAGTATTTT
TRBJ2-3 TRBD1 TRBV11-2 NA CASSPGDRGQADTQYF TGTGCCAGCAGCCCGGGGGACAGGGGGCAAGCAGATACGCAGTATTTT
TRBJ2-7 TRBD2 TRBV7-2 few CASSPTGTSGRSEQYF TGTGCCAGCAGCCCCACCGGGACTAGCGGGAGAAGCGAGCAGTACTTC
TRBJ2-3 NA TRBV7-2 few CASSLDGHRRDTQYF TGTGCCAGCAGCTTAGACGGTCACAGGAGAGATACGCAGTATTTT
TRBJ2-5 TRBD1 TRBV5-1 NA CASSAAGTGGTETQYF TGCGCCAGCAGCGCCGCCGGGACAGGGGGCACGGAGACCCAGTACTTC
TRBJ2-1 NA TRBV27 NA CASSTPGLGPSNEQFF TGTGCCAGCAGTACACCGGGACTCGGACCCTCCAATGAGCAGTTCTTC
TRBJ2-7 NA TRBV5-1 NA CASSRWAGSHEQYF TGCGCCAGCAGCCGGTGGGCAGGGTCCCACGAGCAGTACTTC
TRBJ1-4 NA TRBV25-1 once CASRWGGGKQEKLFF TGTGCCAGCAGGTGGGGCGGGGGGAAGCAGGAAAAACTGTTTTTT
TRBJ2-7 TRBD1 TRBV28 NA CASSVPGQGLYEQYF TGTGCCAGCAGTGTTCCGGGACAGGGCCTCTACGAGCAGTACTTC
TRBJ2-7 TRBD1 TRBV19 NA CASRGQGGYEQYF TGTGCCAGTAGAGGACAGGGGGGATACGAGCAGTACTTC
TRBJ2-1 TRBD2 TRBV7-2 NA CASSLSGTSGSYNEQFF TGTGCCAGCAGCTTATCAGGAACTAGCGGCTCCTACAATGAGCAGTTCTTC
TRBJ2-3 TRBD2 TRBV10-3 NA CAISGTSGGLTDTQYF TGTGCCATCAGTGGGACTAGCGGGGGCCTAACAGATACGCAGTATTTT
TRBJ2-3 TRBD2 TRBV5-1 NA CASSSPPGLAGGSTDTQYF TGCGCCAGCAGCTCCCCTCCGGGACTAGCGGGAGGAAGCACAGATACGCAGTATTTT
TRBJ1-5 TRBD1 TRBV10-2 NA CATKQGPGNQPQHF TGCGCCACCAAACAGGGGCCAGGCAATCAGCCCCAGCATTTT
TRBJ2-7 NA TRBV5-1 few CASSSMGQAREQYF TGCGCCAGCAGCTCAATGGGACAAGCCCGCGAGCAGTACTTC
TRBJ2-7 TRBD1 TRBV6-5 NA CASTSTGTGLPEQYF TGTGCCAGCACGTCTACCGGGACAGGTCTTCCCGAGCAGTACTTC
TRBJ2-1 TRBD2 TRBV6-4 once CASSDSTSGGSEQFF TGTGCCAGCAGTGACTCCACTAGCGGGGGTTCTGAGCAGTTCTTC
TRBJ2-4 TRBD2 TRBV28 NA CASTEGREANIQYF TGTGCCAGCACCGAGGGGAGGGAAGCAAACATTCAGTACTTC
TRBJ2-3 TRBD1 TRBV30 NA CAWSEGQGTDTQYF TGTGCCTGGAGTGAGGGACAGGGCACAGATACGCAGTATTTT
TRBJ2-7 NA TRBV19 NA CASSPTLSYEQYF TGTGCCAGTAGTCCTACCCTCTCCTACGAGCAGTACTTC
TRBJ1-1 NA TRBV11-2 NA CASSPQTSTEAFF TGTGCCAGCAGCCCACAGACCAGCACTGAAGCTTTCTTT
TRBJ2-5 TRBD2 TRBV19 NA CASRKGLAETQYF TGTGCCAGTAGGAAAGGACTAGCGGAGACCCAGTACTTC